This T cell receptor (beta chain) was found in a study of regulatory T cells in long-lasting Graves disease. Study context: The term persistent Graves' disease signified upward of 5 years on antithyroid drugs with positive TSH receptor antibodies. Overall study results and limits: TCR diversity was lower in persistent Graves' patients (versus newly diagnosed ones). With persistent disease, TRBV28, TRBJ1-2 and TRBJ2-5 were the favored segments.

V was clipped by 5 bases and J by 1 base; unmatched bases: 13. This CDR3 has 17 amino acids. Looked up from germline, CDR1 is SGHTA and CDR2 is FQGNSA. Concerning this clonotype: Its antigen is not identified.

iRepertoire HTBI primers and Arm-PCR of CDR3 regions built TCR beta libraries. TCRdb fed the multiplex PCR reads into MiXCR, producing one record per CDR3 protein. This table holds roughly 430,000 distinct CDR3 sequences, 21% found once. Time point in this sample: persistent/refractory GD, antithyroid drugs over 5 years with positive TRAb. From RNA extracted from PBMCs, the TCR library was made. The receptor comes from a female donor with Graves disease. The chain carries TRBV7-2 and TRBJ1-1; 7 bases map to TRBD1. Specimen: peripheral blood mononuclear cells (PBMCs), collected when the disease was refractory, from a patient treated with antithyroid drugs. The CDR3 sequence is CASSAGDSKFRNTEAFF. The CDR3 nucleotides read TGTGCCAGCAGCGCAGGGGACAGTAAGTTTAGGAACACTGAAGCTTTCTTT.